These 11 T cell receptor beta chains came from one sample sequenced in a study of OX40 agonist ivuxolimab in advanced cancers. Some clones are missing from TCRdb's copy, which holds only in-frame ones; the method was immunoSEQ multiplex PCR. The data contain approximately 80,000 clones, about 90% of them singletons. The specimen was CD4+ or CD8+ T cells sorted from blood, collected in a trial of the OX40 agonist ivuxolimab. Receptors were obtained from an adult with an advanced solid tumor such as melanoma, head and neck, liver or kidney cancer.

The chain is built from TRBV20-1 and TRBJ1-1, with 7 bases aligning to TRBD1. This CDR3 spans 11 amino acids. Germline lookup yields CDR1 DFQATT and CDR2 SNEGSKA (reference sequence). J was trimmed by 4 bases and V by 5 bases; bases with no gene match: 1. Here the CDR3 DNA reads TGCAGTGCTTACAGGGGCACTGAAGCTTTCTTT. Its translation is CSAYRGTEAFF.

The chain links TRBV4-1 to TRBJ2-1; 9 bases match TRBD2. The CDR3 loop spans 16 amino acids. V dropped 5 bases and J dropped 0; count of bases not matched to a gene: 5. Germline CDR1 MGHRA, CDR2 YSYEKL. DNA of the CDR3: TGCGCCAGCAGCTTCGGGCGGGGGGGCTCCTACAATGAGCAGTTCTTC. Its translation is CASSFGRGGSYNEQFF.

The CDR3 nucleotides are TGTGCCTCCACAGGGGTAAGCGGCTACACCTTC. This codes for CASTGVSGYTF. The rearrangement uses TRBV30 and TRBJ1-2, with 7 positions matching TRBD1. Germline V gene data show CDR1 as GTSNPN and CDR2 as SVGIG (reference sequence). The CDR3 runs to 11 residues. Losses at the gene ends were 7 bases for V and 8 bases for J; bases not matched to a gene: 7. Full variable domain (outside the CDR3, taken from reference TRBV30 and TRBJ1-2): SQTIHQWPATLVQPVGSPLSLECTVEGTSNPNLYWYRQAAGRGLQLLFYSVGIGQISSEVPQNLSASRPQDRQFILSSKKLLLSDSGFYLCASTGVSGYTFGSGTRLTVV.

This clone has a single count. This chain connects TRBV4-3 to TRBJ1-5; D remains ambiguous. The CDR3 totals 17 residues. With 0 bases removed from V and 3 bases from J, the gap between germline ends came to 15 bases. Germline CDR1 and CDR2: LGHNA and YSLEER. The CDR3 DNA reads as TGCGCCAGCAGCCAAGATACGCGCGCCGACTACAATCAGCCCCAGCATTTT. It translates to CASSQDTRADYNQPQHF.

This clone was counted a single time. At the DNA level, this CDR3 is encoded by other sequences in the same sample as well. The gene calls are TRBV30 and TRBJ1-5; TRBD1 is a possible D gene (6 bases). Germline CDR1 GTSNPN, CDR2 SVGIG (reference sequence). This CDR3 comprises 13 residues. Deletions cut 0 bases from V and 4 bases from J, with 7 bases between. CDR3 residues: CAWSVGGNQPQHF. The CDR3 DNA is TGTGCCTGGAGTGTAGGGGGAAATCAGCCCCAGCATTTT. Based on the CDR3 plus reference TRBV30 and TRBJ1-5, the full variable domain is SQTIHQWPATLVQPVGSPLSLECTVEGTSNPNLYWYRQAAGRGLQLLFYSVGIGQISSEVPQNLSASRPQDRQFILSSKKLLLSDSGFYLCAWSVGGNQPQHFGDGTRLSIL.

Here the CDR3 reads CASSLDSNYGYTF. The DNA for the CDR3 is TGCGCCAGCAGCCTGGACAGTAACTATGGCTACACCTTC. The chain carries TRBV5-1 and TRBJ1-2; D may be TRBD1 (6 bases). From germline, CDR1 is SGHRS and CDR2 YFSETQ. This CDR3 is built from 13 residues. Trimming left V 4 bases short and J 1 base short, with 8 bases between.

J is TRBJ1-6 and V is TRBV28; D is perhaps TRBD1 (6 bases). Trimming removed 5 bases from V and 0 bases from J, with 11 bases in between. The germline CDR1 and CDR2 sequences are MDHEN and SYDVKM. CDR3 length: 16 amino acids. The CDR3 region has the DNA TGTGCCAGCAGTCCTCAGGGGAGCTCCTATAATTCACCCCTCCACTTT. It encodes CASSPQGSSYNSPLHF.

In its sample, this clone was seen a few times. The CDR3 region has the DNA TGTGCCAGCAGTGATCCGGGGAATGAAGCTTTCTTT. It yields the protein CASSDPGNEAFF. The genes are TRBV6-1 and TRBJ1-1; D remains ambiguous. CDR1 is MNHNS and CDR2 is SASEGT in the germline V gene. The CDR3 is 12 residues long. Trimming shortened V by 3 bases and J by 7 bases, and 9 bases separated the two germline ends.

The V gene is TRBV30, the J gene TRBJ1-5, with TRBD1 identical over 7 bases. Germline lookup yields CDR1 GTSNPN and CDR2 SVGIG (reference sequence). CDR3 size: 15 residues. Trimming took 5 bases from V and 3 from J; bases not matched to a gene: 10. CDR3 in amino acids: CAWAKGQNNNQPQHF. Written as DNA, the CDR3 is TGTGCCTGGGCCAAGGGACAGAACAACAATCAGCCCCAGCATTTT.

The rearrangement joins TRBV28 to TRBJ1-5, with 7 bases aligning to TRBD1. This CDR3 has 14 amino acids. Germline CDR1 MDHEN, CDR2 SYDVKM. The ends lost 5 bases at V and 6 bases at J; junction bases unmatched: 7. CDR3 in DNA: TGTGCCAGCAGTCTATTCGACAGGGCTCAGCCCCAGCATTTT. Protein sequence: CASSLFDRAQPQHF.

V is TRBV6-5 and J is TRBJ1-5; 7 nucleotides match TRBD1. Germline CDR1 reads MNHEY; CDR2 reads SVGAGI. This CDR3 contains 13 residues. V lost 5 bases and J lost 7; bases outside the gene matches: 5. This chain's CDR3 is CASSRQGGQPQHF. The DNA for the CDR3 is TGTGCCAGCAGTAGACAGGGCGGGCAGCCCCAGCATTTT.